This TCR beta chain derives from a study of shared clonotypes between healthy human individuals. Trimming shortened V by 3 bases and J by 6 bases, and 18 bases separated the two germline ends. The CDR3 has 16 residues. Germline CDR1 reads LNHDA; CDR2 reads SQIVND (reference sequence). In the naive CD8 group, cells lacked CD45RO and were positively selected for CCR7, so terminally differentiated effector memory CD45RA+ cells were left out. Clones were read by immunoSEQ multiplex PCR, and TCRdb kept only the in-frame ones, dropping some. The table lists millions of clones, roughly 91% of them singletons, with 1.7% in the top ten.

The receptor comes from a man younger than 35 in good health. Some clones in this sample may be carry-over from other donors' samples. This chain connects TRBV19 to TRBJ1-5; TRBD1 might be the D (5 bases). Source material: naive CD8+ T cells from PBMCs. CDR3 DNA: TGTGCCAGTAGTATCCAACAGGTTAAGAGTGGTCAGCCCCAGCATTTT. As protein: CASSIQQVKSGQPQHF.